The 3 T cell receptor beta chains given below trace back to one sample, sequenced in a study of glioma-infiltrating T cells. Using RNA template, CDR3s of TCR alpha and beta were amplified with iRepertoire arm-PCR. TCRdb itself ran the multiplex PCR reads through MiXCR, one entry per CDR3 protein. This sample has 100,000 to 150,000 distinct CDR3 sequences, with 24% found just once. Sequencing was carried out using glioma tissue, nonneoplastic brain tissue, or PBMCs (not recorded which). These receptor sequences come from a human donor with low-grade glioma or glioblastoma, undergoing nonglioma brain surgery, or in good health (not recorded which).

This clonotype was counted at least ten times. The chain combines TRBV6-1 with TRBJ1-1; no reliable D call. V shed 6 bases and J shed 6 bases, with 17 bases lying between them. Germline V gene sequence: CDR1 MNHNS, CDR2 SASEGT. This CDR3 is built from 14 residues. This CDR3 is CASSQPSNAAEAFF. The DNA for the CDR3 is TGTGCCAGCAGCCAACCATCGAACGCGGCTGAAGCTTTCTTT.

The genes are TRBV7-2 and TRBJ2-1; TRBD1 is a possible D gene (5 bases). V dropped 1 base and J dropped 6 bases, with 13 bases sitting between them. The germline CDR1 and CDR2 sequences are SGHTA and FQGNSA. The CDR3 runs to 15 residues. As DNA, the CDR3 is TGTGCCAGCAGCTTAGAAGGTCAGGGCCGCAATGAGCAGTTCTTC. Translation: CASSLEGQGRNEQFF.

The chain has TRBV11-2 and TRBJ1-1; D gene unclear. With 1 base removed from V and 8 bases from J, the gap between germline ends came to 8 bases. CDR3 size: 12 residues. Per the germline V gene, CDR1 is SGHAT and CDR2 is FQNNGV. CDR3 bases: TGTGCCAGCAGCTTAGGACAAGCAGAAGCTTTCTTT. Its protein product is CASSLGQAEAFF.